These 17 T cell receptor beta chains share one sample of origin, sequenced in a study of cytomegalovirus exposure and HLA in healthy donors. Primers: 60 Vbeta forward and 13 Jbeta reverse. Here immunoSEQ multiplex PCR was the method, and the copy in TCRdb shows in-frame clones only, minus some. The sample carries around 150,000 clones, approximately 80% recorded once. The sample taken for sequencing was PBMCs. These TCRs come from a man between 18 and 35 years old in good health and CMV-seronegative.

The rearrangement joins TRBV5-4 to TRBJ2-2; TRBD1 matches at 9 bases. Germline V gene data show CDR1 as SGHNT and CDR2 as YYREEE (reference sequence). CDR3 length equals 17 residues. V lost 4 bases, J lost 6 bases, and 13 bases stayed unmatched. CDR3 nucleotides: TGTGCCAGCAGCCCCGTAGTTGGGACAGGGTCGGCCGGGGAGCTGTTTTTT. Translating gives CASSPVVGTGSAGELFF.

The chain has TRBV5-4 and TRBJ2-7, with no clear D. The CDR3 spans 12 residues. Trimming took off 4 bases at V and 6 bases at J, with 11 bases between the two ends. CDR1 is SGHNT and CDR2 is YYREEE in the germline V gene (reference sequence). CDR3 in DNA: TGTGCCAGCAGCCTTAATTCGGGCGAGCAGTACTTC. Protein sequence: CASSLNSGEQYF.

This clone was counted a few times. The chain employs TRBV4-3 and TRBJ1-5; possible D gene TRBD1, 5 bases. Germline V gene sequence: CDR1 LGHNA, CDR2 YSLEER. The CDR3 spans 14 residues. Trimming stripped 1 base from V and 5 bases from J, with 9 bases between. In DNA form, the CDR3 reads TGCGCCAGCAGCCAAGTGCAGGGCTATCAGCCCCAGCATTTT. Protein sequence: CASSQVQGYQPQHF.

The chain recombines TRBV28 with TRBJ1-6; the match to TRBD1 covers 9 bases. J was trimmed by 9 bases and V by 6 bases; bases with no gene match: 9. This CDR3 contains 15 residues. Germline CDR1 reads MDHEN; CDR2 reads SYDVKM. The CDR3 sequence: CASRTGQGITSPLHF. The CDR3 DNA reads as TGTGCCAGCAGGACGGGACAGGGCATTACTTCACCCCTCCACTTT.

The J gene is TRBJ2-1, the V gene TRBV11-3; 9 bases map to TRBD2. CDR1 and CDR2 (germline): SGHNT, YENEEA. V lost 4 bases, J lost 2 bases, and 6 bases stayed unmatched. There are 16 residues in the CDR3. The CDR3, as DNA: TGTGCCAGCAGCTCTCGAGCGGGAGGCCCCTACAATGAGCAGTTCTTC. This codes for CASSSRAGGPYNEQFF.

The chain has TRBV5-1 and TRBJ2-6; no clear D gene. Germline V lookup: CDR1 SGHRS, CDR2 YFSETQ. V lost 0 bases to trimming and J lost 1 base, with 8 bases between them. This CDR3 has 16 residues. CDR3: CASSLATRSGANVLTF. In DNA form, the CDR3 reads TGCGCCAGCAGCTTGGCCACCAGGTCTGGGGCCAACGTCCTGACTTTC. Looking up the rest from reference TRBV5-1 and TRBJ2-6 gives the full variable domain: KAGVTQTPRYLIKTRGQQVTLSCSPISGHRSVSWYQQTPGQGLQFLFEYFSETQRNKGNFPGRFSGRQFSNSRSEMNVSTLELGDSALYLCASSLATRSGANVLTFGAGSRLTVL.

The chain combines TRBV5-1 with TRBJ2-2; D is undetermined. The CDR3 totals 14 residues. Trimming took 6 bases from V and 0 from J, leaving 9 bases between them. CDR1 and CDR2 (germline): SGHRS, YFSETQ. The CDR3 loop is CASIMTPNTGELFF. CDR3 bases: TGCGCCAGCATCATGACACCGAACACCGGGGAGCTGTTTTTT.

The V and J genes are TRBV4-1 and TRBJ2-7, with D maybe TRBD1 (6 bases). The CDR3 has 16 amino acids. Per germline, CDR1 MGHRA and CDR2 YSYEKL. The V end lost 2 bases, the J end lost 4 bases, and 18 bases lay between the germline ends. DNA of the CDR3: TGCGCCAGCAGCCAACCCTCCGGGACAAGATCTTACGAGCAGTACTTC. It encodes CASSQPSGTRSYEQYF.

CDR3 protein: CASSYDWRPETQYF. The CDR3 nucleotides are TGTGCCAGCAGTTACGACTGGAGACCTGAGACCCAGTACTTC. The V and J genes are TRBV6-5 and TRBJ2-5; the D is unclear. Trimming took off 2 bases at V and 5 bases at J, with 12 bases between the two ends. Looked up from germline, CDR1 is MNHEY and CDR2 is SVGAGI. This CDR3 is built from 14 residues.

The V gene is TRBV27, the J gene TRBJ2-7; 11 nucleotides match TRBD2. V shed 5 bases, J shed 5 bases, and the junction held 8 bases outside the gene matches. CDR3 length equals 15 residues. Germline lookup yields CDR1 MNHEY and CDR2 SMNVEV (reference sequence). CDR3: CASSILAGVNNEQYF. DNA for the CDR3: TGTGCCAGCAGTATACTAGCGGGAGTAAACAACGAGCAGTACTTC.

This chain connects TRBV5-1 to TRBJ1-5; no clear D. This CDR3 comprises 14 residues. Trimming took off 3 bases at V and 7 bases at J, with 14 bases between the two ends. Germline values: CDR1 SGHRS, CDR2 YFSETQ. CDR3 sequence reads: CASSSGEYGQPQHF. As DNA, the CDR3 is TGCGCCAGCAGCTCCGGGGAATATGGACAGCCCCAGCATTTT. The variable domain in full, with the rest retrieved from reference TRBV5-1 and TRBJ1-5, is KAGVTQTPRYLIKTRGQQVTLSCSPISGHRSVSWYQQTPGQGLQFLFEYFSETQRNKGNFPGRFSGRQFSNSRSEMNVSTLELGDSALYLCASSSGEYGQPQHFGDGTRLSIL.

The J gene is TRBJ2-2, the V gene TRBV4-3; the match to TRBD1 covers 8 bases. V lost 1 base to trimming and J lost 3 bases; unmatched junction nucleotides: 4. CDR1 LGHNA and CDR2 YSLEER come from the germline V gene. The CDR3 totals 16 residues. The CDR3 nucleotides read TGCGCCAGCAGCCAAGTACCGGACAGGGACACCGGGGAGCTGTTTTTT. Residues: CASSQVPDRDTGELFF.

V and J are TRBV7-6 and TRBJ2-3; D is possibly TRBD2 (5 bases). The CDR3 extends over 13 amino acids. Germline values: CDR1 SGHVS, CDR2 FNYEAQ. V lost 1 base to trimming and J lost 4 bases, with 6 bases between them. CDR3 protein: CASSLVGADTQYF. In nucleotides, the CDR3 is TGTGCCAGCAGCTTAGTCGGGGCAGATACGCAGTATTTT.

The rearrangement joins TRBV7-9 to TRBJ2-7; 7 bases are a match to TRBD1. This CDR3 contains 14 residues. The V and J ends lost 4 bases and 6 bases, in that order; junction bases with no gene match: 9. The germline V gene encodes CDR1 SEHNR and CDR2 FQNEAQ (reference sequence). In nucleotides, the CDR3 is TGTGCCAGCAGCTCGGAATCGACAGGGCCCGAGCAGTACTTC. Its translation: CASSSESTGPEQYF.

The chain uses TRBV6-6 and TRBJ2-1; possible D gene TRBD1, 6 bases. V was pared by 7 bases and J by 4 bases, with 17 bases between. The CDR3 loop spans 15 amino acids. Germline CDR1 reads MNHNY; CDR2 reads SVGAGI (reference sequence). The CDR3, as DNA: TGTGCCAGCACCAAATCAGGGGATGGGTACAATGAGCAGTTCTTC. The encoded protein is CASTKSGDGYNEQFF.

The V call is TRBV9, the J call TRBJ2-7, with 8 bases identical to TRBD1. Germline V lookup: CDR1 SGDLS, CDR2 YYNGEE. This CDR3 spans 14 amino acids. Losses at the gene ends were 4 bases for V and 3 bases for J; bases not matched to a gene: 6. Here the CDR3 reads CASSSLGQGYEQYF. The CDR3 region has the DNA TGTGCCAGCAGCTCGCTAGGACAGGGCTACGAGCAGTACTTC.

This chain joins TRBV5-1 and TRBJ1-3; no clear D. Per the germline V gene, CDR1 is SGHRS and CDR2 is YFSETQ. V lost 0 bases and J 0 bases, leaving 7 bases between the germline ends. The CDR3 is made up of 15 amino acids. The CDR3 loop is CASSLEAGSGNTIYF. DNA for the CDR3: TGCGCCAGCAGCTTGGAGGCAGGCTCTGGAAACACCATATATTTT.